This T cell receptor (beta chain) was identified in a study of blood T cells in healthy people across ages. Findings of the study overall: With age, beta diversity per million T cells declined roughly linearly, significantly by 40.

A second roughly 6 to 11 cycle PCR used barcoded and J-beta primers. TCRdb used MiXCR to reprocess the 5' RACE reads, holding one entry per CDR3 protein. Here the sample spans around 710,000 distinct CDR3 sequences, roughly 43% being singletons. This clonotype occurred once. The target antigen is unknown. The CDR3 extends over 14 amino acids. With 0 bases removed from V and 7 bases from J, the gap between germline ends came to 12 bases. Germline assignment: CDR1 MGHRA and CDR2 YSYEKL. Each donor's blood draw was 8.5 to 10 milliliters of peripheral blood. The chain is built from TRBV4-1 and TRBJ1-2; D not resolved. Sequencing input: blood. The TCR originated in a woman aged 60-75 years in good health. CDR3 in amino acids: CASSQDESSSGYTF. The CDR3 bases are TGCGCCAGCAGCCAAGATGAATCTTCCTCTGGCTACACCTTC.